These 26 T cell receptor beta chains were sequenced from one sample in a study of early T cells in non-severe SARS-CoV-2 infection. TCRdb passed the 5' RACE reads through MiXCR, listing each CDR3 protein once. This sample has 60,000 or so distinct CDR3 sequences; around 12% occur once, and the top ten carry under 4.5%. The sample consisted of whole blood. These receptors came from an adult who was a healthcare worker with PCR-confirmed SARS-CoV-2 infection or an uninfected control (not recorded which).

This clonotype was counted many times. This chain joins TRBV9 and TRBJ2-4; 12 bases are shared with TRBD2. The CDR3 sequence is 18 residues long. J gave up 9 bases and V 5 bases, and 18 bases lay outside the gene matches. The V gene's germline CDR1 is SGDLS and CDR2 YYNGEE. The CDR3 nucleotides read TGTGCCAGCAGTTCAGGGCGGCCGGGACTAGCGGGCCCGCTCATTCAGTACTTC. It specifies CASSSGRPGLAGPLIQYF.

This clonotype has ten or more counts. This sequence joins TRBV7-2 and TRBJ2-6; the D is unclear. Germline CDR1 SGHTA, CDR2 FQGNSA. V was pared by 5 bases and J by 6 bases, with 8 bases between. The CDR3 totals 13 residues. The CDR3 spells CASSPFLANVLTF. The CDR3 nucleotides read TGTGCCAGCAGCCCCTTCCTGGCCAACGTCCTGACTTTC.

V gene TRBV20-1 combines with J gene TRBJ1-1, with D possibly TRBD1 on 6 matching bases. V was trimmed by 5 bases and J by 5 bases, leaving 9 bases between them. CDR1 is DFQATT, CDR2 SNEGSKA, per germline (reference sequence). This CDR3 contains 11 residues. In DNA, the CDR3 is TGCAGTGCTCCCGGACAGACTGAAGCTTTCTTT. It translates to CSAPGQTEAFF.

This clonotype was found many times. The chain joins TRBV20-1 to TRBJ2-5; D might be TRBD1 or TRBD2, each matching 5 bases. The CDR3 runs 15 residues. Trimming removed 6 bases from V and 2 bases from J, with 19 bases in between. CDR1 and CDR2 from the germline V gene are DFQATT and SNEGSKA (reference sequence). The CDR3, as DNA: TGCAGTGCGTCCTGGGCGAGGGGTAATCAAGAGACCCAGTACTTC. It codes for CSASWARGNQETQYF.

This clonotype was observed many times. This chain uses TRBV7-2 with TRBJ2-3; 8 bases are shared with TRBD2. CDR1 SGHTA and CDR2 FQGNSA come from the germline V gene. This CDR3 comprises 17 residues. The V segment lost 4 bases and the J segment 3 bases; nucleotides outside the gene matches: 12. CDR3 residues: CASSSPARGGGTDTQYF. The CDR3 DNA sequence: TGTGCCAGCAGCTCTCCCGCGCGAGGCGGGGGGACAGATACGCAGTATTTT.

A few counts support this clonotype. The V call is TRBV12-3 or TRBV12-4, the J call TRBJ1-2; a weak D match, TRBD1 (6 bases). The V and J ends lost 5 bases and 2 bases respectively, with 12 bases between them. The CDR3 consists of 14 residues. Here the CDR3 reads CASSPGAMNYGYTF. As DNA, the CDR3 is TGTGCCAGCAGTCCAGGGGCCATGAACTATGGCTACACCTTC.

The chain uses TRBV29-1 and TRBJ2-4; 12 nucleotides align to TRBD2. CDR1 is SQVTM and CDR2 is ANQGSEA in the germline V gene. The ends lost 7 bases at V and 0 bases at J; junction bases unmatched: 10. This CDR3 region has 17 residues. CDR3 loop: CSGRTSGVGIAKNIQYF. In DNA, the CDR3 is TGCAGCGGTCGGACTAGCGGGGTGGGAATAGCCAAAAACATTCAGTACTTC.

CDR3 protein: CASSLRGASEQYF. DNA of the CDR3: TGTGCCAGCAGCTTGCGGGGGGCCTCCGAGCAGTACTTC. The rearrangement joins TRBV7-8 to TRBJ2-7; 8 nucleotides agree with TRBD2. Germline lookup yields CDR1 SGHVS and CDR2 FQNEAQ. V lost 3 bases to trimming and J lost 6 bases; unmatched junction nucleotides: 4. The CDR3 extends over 13 amino acids.

This clonotype has at least ten counts. V gene TRBV29-1 combines with J gene TRBJ1-1, with TRBD1 as a possible D gene (5 bases). Germline CDR1 is SQVTM and CDR2 is ANQGSEA. V dropped 5 bases and J dropped 2 bases, with 9 bases sitting between them. The CDR3 length is 12 residues. The CDR3 sequence is CSVSQGNTEAFF. CDR3 nucleotides: TGCAGCGTTTCTCAGGGTAACACTGAAGCTTTCTTT.

This clonotype was counted only a few times. The J gene is TRBJ2-7, the V gene TRBV27; D remains ambiguous. Trimming took off 5 bases at V and 0 bases at J, with 11 bases between the two ends. The CDR3 totals 14 residues. CDR1 and CDR2 from the germline V gene are MNHEY and SMNVEV (reference sequence). DNA for the CDR3: TGTGCCAGCAGTCAGAGAGGATTCTCCTACGAGCAGTACTTC. Translated: CASSQRGFSYEQYF.

This chain connects TRBV12-3 or TRBV12-4 to TRBJ2-3; D might be TRBD2 (6 bases). Between the trimmed V and J ends, which lost 6 bases and 8 bases, there was a span of 12 bases. This CDR3 spans 12 amino acids. CDR3 coding DNA: TGTGCCAGCAGATTGGGGGGTTCTACGCAGTATTTT. Protein: CASRLGGSTQYF.

Sample share makes this clonotype medium-sized. The chain is built from TRBV28 and TRBJ2-7; the D is unclear. The germline V and J ends were trimmed by 6 bases and 5 bases, with 11 bases remaining between them. The germline V gene has CDR1 MDHEN and CDR2 SYDVKM. The CDR3 spans 12 residues. The CDR3 spells CASSLFAHEQYF. The CDR3 DNA is TGTGCCAGCAGCCTCTTTGCTCACGAGCAGTACTTC. Filled out from reference TRBV28 and TRBJ2-7, the complete variable domain reads DVKVTQSSRYLVKRTGEKVFLECVQDMDHENMFWYRQDPGLGLRLIYFSYDVKMKEKGDIPEGYSVSREKKERFSLILESASTNQTSMYLCASSLFAHEQYFGPGTRLTVT.

V usage is TRBV11-1 and J usage is TRBJ2-1; D assignment may be TRBD1 or TRBD2 (6 bases each). Trimming removed 2 bases at V and 10 bases at J, with 12 bases between. Germline values: CDR1 SGHAT, CDR2 FQDESV (reference sequence). The CDR3 runs 13 residues. Written as DNA, the CDR3 is TGTGCCAGCAGCTTATGGGGGGCAGGCGAGCAGTTCTTC. It is translated as CASSLWGAGEQFF.

This clonotype was counted ten times or more. The CDR3 DNA sequence: TGTGCCAGCAGTTCCAATAGCGGGGGATGGACAGATACGCAGTATTTT. Protein product: CASSSNSGGWTDTQYF. The rearrangement uses TRBV12-3 or TRBV12-4 and TRBJ2-3; 9 bases fit TRBD2. Unmatched junction bases numbered 8, after V lost 4 bases and J lost 3 bases. This CDR3 spans 16 amino acids.

About this clonotype: At one boundary the junction diverges from the germline segment, which might be a read error. This chain uses TRBV7-7 with TRBJ2-3; TRBD1 matches 7 bases. This CDR3 contains 14 residues. Germline assignment: CDR1 SSHAT and CDR2 FNYEAQ (reference sequence). The DNA for the CDR3 is TGTGCTAGCAGCTGGGGACAGAACACAGATACGCAGTATTTT. This gives the protein CASSWGQNTDTQYF.

This clonotype was seen ten or more times. The chain recombines TRBV6-5 with TRBJ2-3; tentative D call: TRBD1 (5 bases). V lost 6 bases to trimming and J lost 5 bases, with 21 bases between them. Germline V gives CDR1 MNHEY, CDR2 SVGAGI. The CDR3 runs 16 residues. CDR3 in amino acids: CASRKQASLRGDTQYF. In nucleotides, the CDR3 is TGTGCCAGCAGGAAACAGGCATCCCTTAGGGGAGATACGCAGTATTTT.

This chain connects TRBV7-2 to TRBJ2-5; no definite D call. This CDR3 comprises 12 residues. V gave up 4 bases and J gave up 5 bases, with 8 bases separating them. The germline gives CDR1 SGHTA, CDR2 FQGNSA. CDR3 protein: CASSSSAETQYF. CDR3 coding DNA: TGTGCCAGCAGCTCCAGTGCGGAGACCCAGTACTTC.

This clonotype was seen a handful of times. The rearrangement joins TRBV5-1 to TRBJ2-6; perhaps D is TRBD1 or TRBD2 (5 bases each). Germline CDR1 SGHRS, CDR2 YFSETQ. Trimming left V 7 bases short and J 0 bases short, with 17 bases between. This CDR3 is built from 17 residues. The CDR3 loop is CASEKTGGNSGANVLTF. DNA of the CDR3: TGCGCCAGCGAGAAAACAGGAGGAAACTCTGGGGCCAACGTCCTGACTTTC. The full variable domain, rest sourced from reference TRBV5-1 and TRBJ2-6, is KAGVTQTPRYLIKTRGQQVTLSCSPISGHRSVSWYQQTPGQGLQFLFEYFSETQRNKGNFPGRFSGRQFSNSRSEMNVSTLELGDSALYLCASEKTGGNSGANVLTFGAGSRLTVL.

This chain connects TRBV4-2 to TRBJ1-5; no clear D gene. This CDR3 is built from 13 residues. Germline-derived CDR1 and CDR2 are LGHNA and YNFKEQ. Trimming took off 1 base at V and 6 bases at J, with 7 bases between the two ends. This CDR3 is CASSQGKGQPQHF. The CDR3 DNA sequence: TGTGCCAGCAGCCAAGGAAAGGGTCAGCCCCAGCATTTT.

This clonotype showed up just a few times. The chain couples TRBV20-1 to TRBJ1-5, with a tentative D call TRBD1 (5 bases). The V gene's germline CDR1 is DFQATT and CDR2 SNEGSKA (reference sequence). The CDR3 is made up of 13 amino acids. V dropped 3 bases and J dropped 7 bases, with 13 bases sitting between them. This CDR3 reads CSARVRDGQPQHF. In DNA form, the CDR3 reads TGCAGTGCTAGGGTCAGGGATGGACAGCCCCAGCATTTT.

In this sample, this clonotype turned up a few times. This rearrangement joins TRBV7-2 to TRBJ2-2, with D perhaps TRBD1 (7 bases). Germline CDR1 SGHTA, CDR2 FQGNSA. The V end lost 5 bases, the J end lost 3 bases, and 10 bases lay between the germline ends. The CDR3 covers 14 residues. The CDR3, as DNA: TGTGCCAGCAGCCAGGGGGGTTACACCGGGGAGCTGTTTTTT. This sequence encodes CASSQGGYTGELFF.

This clonotype showed up just a few times. The chain couples TRBV20-1 to TRBJ1-2; D might be TRBD1 (6 bases). This CDR3 is built from 14 residues. V was shortened by 0 bases and J by 5 bases, with 13 bases between the two germline ends. Germline V CDR1 and CDR2: DFQATT, SNEGSKA (reference sequence). CDR3 sequence (DNA): TGCAGTGCTAGAGAAAGACAGGACTTATATGGCTACACCTTC. Its protein is CSARERQDLYGYTF.

This clonotype was counted ten times or more. The chain joins TRBV6-6 to TRBJ2-3, with 10 bases aligning to TRBD1. The CDR3 is 14 residues long. The germline V gene has CDR1 MNHNY and CDR2 SVGAGI (reference sequence). V gave up 6 bases and J gave up 6 bases; unmatched junction bases: 6. Here the CDR3 reads CASRRDRGLDTQYF. The CDR3 DNA reads TGTGCCAGCAGACGGGACAGGGGATTGGATACGCAGTATTTT.

The chain joins TRBV29-1 to TRBJ2-3, with 9 bases lining up with TRBD1. This CDR3 contains 14 residues. Looked up from germline, CDR1 is SQVTM and CDR2 is ANQGSEA. Losses at the gene ends were 7 bases for V and 2 bases for J; bases not matched to a gene: 7. The CDR3 nucleotides read TGCAGCGCGCCGGGACAGGGAAACACAGATACGCAGTATTTT. This codes for CSAPGQGNTDTQYF.

The sample holds many counts of this clonotype. The chain uses TRBV2 and TRBJ2-2; possible D gene TRBD2, 6 bases. V lost 5 bases, J lost 5 bases, and 15 bases lay in between. Germline V CDR1 and CDR2: SNHLY, FYNNEI. The CDR3 runs 15 residues. Here the CDR3 reads CASSPRTIQTGELFF. Written as DNA, the CDR3 is TGTGCCAGCAGTCCTAGGACTATTCAAACCGGGGAGCTGTTTTTT.

The J gene is TRBJ2-7, the V gene TRBV9; TRBD2 matches 7 bases. Germline CDR1 reads SGDLS; CDR2 reads YYNGEE. V gave up 7 bases and J gave up 7 bases; unmatched junction bases: 14. The CDR3 spans 14 residues. CDR3 region: CASGRGSVMWEQYF. The CDR3 nucleotides are TGTGCCAGCGGGAGGGGCTCGGTTATGTGGGAGCAGTACTTC.